This TCR beta chain derives from a study of blood T cells in healthy people across ages (dated by TCRdb to about 2015). For the wider study: Template switching captured roughly one uniquely barcoded TCR beta cDNA molecule per two T cells in model experiments. To track age-related changes in TCR beta repertoire diversity, the study relied on deep sequencing normalized with unique cDNA molecular identifiers. Four age groups were formed from the donors: young (average about 17 years), middle-aged (around 41), aged (around 68) and long-lived (approximately 78). To avoid experimental bias, donors of different ages were distributed randomly across sequencing lanes. For two donors (one aged 18 to 30 and one aged 80 or older), the study analyzed two additional independent replicas of 1 million unique cDNA reads from the same blood draw. The paper's findings and limits, for the study overall: Conclusive comparison of naive and antigen-experienced compartments was prevented by the profiling of bulk unsorted PBMCs. Because donor CMV infection status was unknown, age-related changes in expanded clonotypes were potentially confounded. Observed TCR beta diversity per million T cells fell roughly linearly with age, and a significant reduction was already apparent by age roughly 40. Estimates of total diversity based on one million sequenced T cells were considered lower bounds and underestimates. Compared with the aged group, the long-lived group had more naive CD4+ T cells, fewer expanded clones and increased TCR diversity, suggesting age selection. A strong correlation was found between observed TCR beta diversity and the percentage of naive T cells measured by flow cytometry.

Counted from cysteine to phenylalanine, this CDR3 has 16 amino acids. CDR3 DNA only is kept here, 48 bases in frame from base 1. CDR1 and CDR2, looked up from the germline V gene (reference sequence), are LNHNV and YYDKDF. V and J are trimmed by 5 bases and 7 bases, and the gene matches miss 11 bases of the junction. The method was 5' RACE. Sequencing relied on an Illumina HiSeq 2500. A second 7 to 11 cycle PCR used a sample-barcoded 5' primer and a J-beta primer mix. Each TCR beta cDNA molecule received a unique molecular identifier from a template-switch 5' adaptor carrying 12 random nucleotides. At least 3 million CDR3-containing paired-end reads were obtained from each sample. First-strand cDNA synthesis was performed from all RNA using the Mint cDNA synthesis kit, with priming by a TRBC-specific oligonucleotide. After uracil-DNA glycosylase treatment, a first 18-cycle PCR used universal primers M1SS and BC2_uni_R on all cDNA. In the paper's pipeline: For normalization, 1 million high-quality reads, each with a distinct molecular identifier, were randomly selected from each sample. Reads with shared molecular identifiers were discarded instead of being binned into consensus sequences. CDR3 identification, clonotype clustering and error correction used MiTCR with a Q25 quality threshold and the strictest error-elimination algorithm. A nonparametric unseen species model using Euler transformation provided a lower-bound estimate of total TCR beta diversity. TCRdb handled the public reads itself, with Q25 trimming in fastp and clone calling in MiXCR, and kept productive beta chains. Entries are consolidated by CDR3 protein sequence, retaining the most common genes and DNA. The V and J calls, along with clone size, are taken from TCRdb and not from the paper's own processing. The sample table records about 970,000 distinct CDR3 sequences; just over 50% of these occur just once. About a fifth of the sample is held by the ten biggest clonotypes.

The approximately 41 donors, aged about 6 to 100 years, were systemically healthy Caucasian individuals from Russia. Ten milliliters of peripheral blood were drawn from each donor into EDTA-treated Vacutainer tubes. Ficoll-Paque density-gradient centrifugation was used to isolate PBMCs, with at least 6.5 million per sample. Trizol reagent was used to extract total RNA from PBMCs, with at least 5 micrograms per sample. For every donor, an aliquot of PBMCs went through flow cytometry to measure the percentages of naive CD45RAhigh/CD27high T cells. This clonotype appeared a few times. The target of this receptor is not known. Base qualities were left out, and no much larger clone turns up one base away.

This TCR was sampled from a woman in her sixties or seventies in good health. The rearranged chain carries TRBV15 and TRBJ2-3; 11 bases in the middle match TRBD2. The sample consisted of blood. The bases are TGTGCCACCAGCCCACTAGCGGGAGTTTTGAGAAATACGCAGTATTTT. It codes for CATSPLAGVLRNTQYF.